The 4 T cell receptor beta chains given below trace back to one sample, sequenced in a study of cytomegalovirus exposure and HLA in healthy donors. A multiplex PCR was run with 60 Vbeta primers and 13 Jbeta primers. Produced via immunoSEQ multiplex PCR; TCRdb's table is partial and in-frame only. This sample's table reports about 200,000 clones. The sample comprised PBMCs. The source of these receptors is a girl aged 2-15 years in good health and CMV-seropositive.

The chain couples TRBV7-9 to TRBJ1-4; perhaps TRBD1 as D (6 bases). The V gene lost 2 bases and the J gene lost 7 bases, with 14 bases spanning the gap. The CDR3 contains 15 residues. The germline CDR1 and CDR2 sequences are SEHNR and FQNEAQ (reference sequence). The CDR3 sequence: CASSLFRGNAEKLFF. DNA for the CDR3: TGTGCCAGCAGCTTATTCAGGGGAAATGCTGAAAAACTGTTTTTT.

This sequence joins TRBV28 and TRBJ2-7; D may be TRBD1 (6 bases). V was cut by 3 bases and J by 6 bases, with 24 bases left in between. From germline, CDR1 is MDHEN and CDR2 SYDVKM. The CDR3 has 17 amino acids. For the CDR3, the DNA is TGTGCCAGCAGTTTCCCCAGGGGAAATGTCCGGATTTTCGAGCAGTACTTC. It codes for CASSFPRGNVRIFEQYF.

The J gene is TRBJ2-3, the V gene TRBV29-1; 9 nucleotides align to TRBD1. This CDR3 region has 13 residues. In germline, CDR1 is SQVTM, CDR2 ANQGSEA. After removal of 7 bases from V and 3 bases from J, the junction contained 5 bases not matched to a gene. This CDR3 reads CSATGGRTDTQYF. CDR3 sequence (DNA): TGCAGCGCGACAGGGGGAAGGACAGATACGCAGTATTTT.

CDR3 sequence reads: CASKVSGGYNEQFF. DNA of the CDR3: TGCGCCAGCAAGGTGAGCGGGGGATACAATGAGCAGTTCTTC. The chain employs TRBV5-1 and TRBJ2-1; 8 bases line up with TRBD2. The CDR3 loop spans 14 amino acids. V lost 6 bases, J lost 4 bases, and 6 bases stayed unmatched. The germline V gene encodes CDR1 SGHRS and CDR2 YFSETQ.